Listed below are T cell receptor beta chains from one sample, sequenced in a study of blood T cell repertoires in COVID-19. The repertoire was sequenced with immunoSEQ multiplex PCR; TCRdb's copy has only in-frame clones and lacks some. The table includes approximately 160,000 clones, 80% to 85% detected once. Sequencing was done on a sample of peripheral blood. These receptors were obtained from a woman aged 60-70 years with acute or convalescent COVID-19. Both conserved end residues are part of each CDR3. A D gene is named only where the DNA matches it firmly. Not all rows give a size; the values are once, few, many and, for expanded clones, a class.

v_call	clone_size	j_call	d_call	cdr3_nt	cdr3_aa
TRBV7-2	.	TRBJ2-1	.	TGTGCCAGCAGCTTTCCTGCGGGGGAGCAGTTCTTC	CASSFPAGEQFF
TRBV2	.	TRBJ1-5	TRBD1	TGTGCCAGCAGTGAAGCGACAGGGGTCAATCAGCCCCAGCATTTT	CASSEATGVNQPQHF
TRBV7-9	.	TRBJ1-4	TRBD1	TGTGCCAGCAGAACTGGACAGGGTAAAGAAAAACTGTTTTTT	CASRTGQGKEKLFF
TRBV18	.	TRBJ2-1	TRBD2	TGTGCCAGCTCACCACGGACTAGCGGGGGGGTATCCTACAATGAGCAGTTCTTC	CASSPRTSGGVSYNEQFF
TRBV9	.	TRBJ1-3	TRBD1	TGTGCCAGCAGCGTAGGGACAGGGGGGTCTGGAAACACCATATATTTT	CASSVGTGGSGNTIYF
TRBV6-2/TRBV6-3	.	TRBJ1-6	TRBD1	TGTGCCAGCAGTTCGGGACAGGTGGCAAATTCACCCCTCCACTTT	CASSSGQVANSPLHF
TRBV5-1	.	TRBJ2-1	TRBD2	TGCGCCAGCAGCCCGGCTGCGGGGGGGGGATACAATGAGCAGTTCTTC	CASSPAAGGGYNEQFF
TRBV5-1	.	TRBJ1-2	TRBD1	TGCGCCAGCCGGCAAAACCGGGACAGGGGTGCGCGCACCTTC	CASRQNRDRGARTF
TRBV7-6	.	TRBJ1-2	.	TGTGCCAGCAGCTCAGTCTTATTAGAGGGCGATGGCTACACCTTC	CASSSVLLEGDGYTF
TRBV5-1	.	TRBJ1-2	.	TGCGCCAGCAGCTTGACGGGGGGACACGGCCATGGCTACACCTTC	CASSLTGGHGHGYTF
TRBV28	.	TRBJ1-1	TRBD1	TGTGCCAGCAGTTCGTCCGATTTTCCCAGGGGGCGGAGCACTGAAGCTTTCTTT	CASSSSDFPRGRSTEAFF
TRBV7-3	.	TRBJ2-1	.	TGTGCCAGCAGCTGGGACTCGAATGAGCAGTTCTTC	CASSWDSNEQFF
TRBV28	.	TRBJ1-5	.	TGTGCCAGCAGTGGACAGACCTATAGCAATCAGCCCCAGCATTTT	CASSGQTYSNQPQHF
TRBV11-2	.	TRBJ2-7	TRBD2	TGTGCCAGCAGCTCCCGAGGAGTGACTAGCGGGTTCTACGAGCAGTACTTC	CASSSRGVTSGFYEQYF
TRBV27	.	TRBJ1-6	TRBD1	TGTGCCAGCAGTACCCTTTACAGGGGAGAATCACCCCTCCACTTT	CASSTLYRGESPLHF
TRBV21-1	.	TRBJ2-5	.	TGTGCCAGCAGCAAAAGCGGGGAGGGGACCCTAGGATCCAAAGAGACCCAGTACTTC	CASSKSGEGTLGSKETQYF
TRBV5-4	.	TRBJ2-1	.	TGTGCCAGCAGCCCCAAGAGCTCCTACAATGAGCAGTTCTTC	CASSPKSSYNEQFF
TRBV25-1	.	TRBJ1-6	TRBD1	TGTGCCAGCAGTGAAGGGACAGGGGGCTCACCCCTCCACTTT	CASSEGTGGSPLHF
TRBV18	.	TRBJ2-1	TRBD2	TGTGCCAGCTCCGGGGGGGAAGGGATCCGGACGAATGAGCAGTTCTTC	CASSGGEGIRTNEQFF
TRBV6-6	.	TRBJ2-5	TRBD1	TGTGCCAGCAGGCCGACAGGGGGCGTGGAGACCCAGTACTTC	CASRPTGGVETQYF
TRBV12-5	.	TRBJ1-5	.	TGTGCTAGTGGCCTAGAGGGTGGGCAGCCCCAGCATTTT	CASGLEGGQPQHF
TRBV3-1/TRBV3-2	few	TRBJ1-1	.	TGTGCCAGCAGCCAAGGACAGAAGATTGAAGCTTTCTTT	CASSQGQKIEAFF
TRBV6-5	.	TRBJ2-3	TRBD2	TGTGCCAGCAGTTACACTAGCGGGGGGGCCTATACGCAGTATTTT	CASSYTSGGAYTQYF
TRBV28	.	TRBJ2-4	TRBD1	TGTGCCAGCAGTCCCCTTCGACAGGGAGTGGGCAAAAACATTCAGTACTTC	CASSPLRQGVGKNIQYF
TRBV28	.	TRBJ1-4	TRBD1	TGTGCCAGTAGCCGGGACAGGCATGAAAAACTGTTTTTT	CASSRDRHEKLFF
TRBV19	.	TRBJ1-2	.	TGTGCCAGTAGTATAGACCCCTCCGCAGGGCGAGGCTACACCTTC	CASSIDPSAGRGYTF
TRBV11-2	.	TRBJ2-2	TRBD2	TGTGCCAGCAGCCCCGGGACTAGCGGGGGCACCGGGGAGCTGTTTTTT	CASSPGTSGGTGELFF
TRBV24-1	.	TRBJ2-2	.	TGTGCCACCAGTGACCCCACCAGGGGCGAGGTCGGGGAGCTGTTTTTT	CATSDPTRGEVGELFF
TRBV7-2	.	TRBJ2-7	.	TGTGCCAGCAGCGAGCGGTCCTACGAGCAGTACTTC	CASSERSYEQYF
TRBV9	.	TRBJ1-3	.	TGTGCCAGCAGCGTGGACAGCCGCTCTGGAAACACCATATATTTT	CASSVDSRSGNTIYF
TRBV4-2	.	TRBJ1-3	.	TGTGCCAGCAGCCACCCTAAGGCAGGGTCTTCTGGAAACACCATATATTTT	CASSHPKAGSSGNTIYF
TRBV30	.	TRBJ1-4	TRBD1	TGTGCCTGGAGTGCGGGACAGCGTAATGAAAAACTGTTTTTT	CAWSAGQRNEKLFF
TRBV28	.	TRBJ2-5	TRBD2	TGTGCCTGCTCTGGGAGCGGGGGTAAAGAGACCCAGTACTTC	CACSGSGGKETQYF
TRBV9	.	TRBJ1-1	.	TGTGCCAGCTCCATCCAGGGTCACACTGAAGCTTTCTTT	CASSIQGHTEAFF
TRBV10-3	.	TRBJ2-5	TRBD1	TGTGCCACGGGACAGGGGAGGGAGGAGACCCAGTACTTC	CATGQGREETQYF
TRBV5-1	.	TRBJ1-4	.	TGCGCCAGCAGCACCAGGGCGGCTGAAAAACTGTTTTTT	CASSTRAAEKLFF
TRBV10-3	.	TRBJ2-3	TRBD2	TGTGCCATCAGTGGACTAGCGGGGTTTACTAGCACAGATACGCAGTATTTT	CAISGLAGFTSTDTQYF
TRBV5-1	few	TRBJ2-3	.	TGCGCCAGCAGCTTGCCACCGACGGCCTTAGCCACAGATACGCAGTATTTT	CASSLPPTALATDTQYF
TRBV7-2	few	TRBJ2-2	.	TGTGCCAGCAGCGCGAACCAGGGGACCGGGGAGCTGTTTTTT	CASSANQGTGELFF
TRBV7-6	.	TRBJ2-1	TRBD1	TGTGCCAGCAGCTTAGTAGGGGCCGGGACAGGCGACAATGAGCAGTTCTTC	CASSLVGAGTGDNEQFF
TRBV7-2	.	TRBJ2-7	TRBD2	TGTGCCAGCAGCTTCGAAGCGGGGGCAACCTACGAGCAGTACTTC	CASSFEAGATYEQYF
TRBV9	.	TRBJ1-2	.	TGTGCCAGCAGCGCACAGGGAACTAACTATGGCTACACCTTC	CASSAQGTNYGYTF
TRBV7-2	.	TRBJ2-2	.	TGTGCCAGCAGCTTCCACAGGGTCCCCACCGGGGAGCTGTTTTTT	CASSFHRVPTGELFF
TRBV14	.	TRBJ1-6	.	TGTGCCAGCAGCCAAGGGGGACTTGGGTTTAATTCACCCCTCCACTTT	CASSQGGLGFNSPLHF
TRBV5-6	.	TRBJ2-1	TRBD2	TGTGCCAGCAGCTTAGGACTAGCCGAGTACAATGAGCAGTTCTTC	CASSLGLAEYNEQFF
TRBV29-1	once	TRBJ1-3	.	TGCAGCGTTGTTGGGGGCTCAGGAAACACCATATATTTT	CSVVGGSGNTIYF
TRBV6-5	.	TRBJ1-2	TRBD1	TGTGCCAGCAGTTACTCGCCGACAGGGAACTATGGCTACACCTTC	CASSYSPTGNYGYTF
TRBV18	.	TRBJ1-2	TRBD1	TGTGCCAGCTCACCGGAGGGGGCGAGCTATGGCTACACCTTC	CASSPEGASYGYTF
TRBV7-9	.	TRBJ1-1	.	TGTGCCAGCAGCTTAGTGGCCACTGAAGCTTTCTTT	CASSLVATEAFF
TRBV19	.	TRBJ1-6	.	TGTGCCAGTAGTAGATCGGGACACCTAAAAGGGAATTCACCCCTCCACTTT	CASSRSGHLKGNSPLHF
TRBV27	.	TRBJ1-6	.	TGTGCCAGCAGTTTAAGGGGGGGATCCTCCTATAATTCACCCCTCCACTTT	CASSLRGGSSYNSPLHF
TRBV24-1	few	TRBJ1-2	TRBD1	TGTGCCACCAGCGACAGGGGTACTAACTATGGCTACACCTTC	CATSDRGTNYGYTF
TRBV19	.	TRBJ2-1	.	TGTGCCAGTAAAACGGTTCCGGGTGAGCAGTTCTTC	CASKTVPGEQFF
TRBV6-5	.	TRBJ2-7	.	TGTGCCAGCAGCCGGGGGAGGTCCACCTACGAGCAGTACTTC	CASSRGRSTYEQYF